The 8 T cell receptor beta chains given below trace back to one sample, sequenced in a study of beta chain features in type 1 diabetes. Study-wide points: In every one of the four CD4+ subsets, TCRB CDR3s were moderately but significantly shorter in Type 1 diabetes patients.

These receptors have no identified antigens. The investigators reverse transcribed all of the isolated RNA, so they sequenced expressed TCRB transcripts. The table came from immunoSEQ multiplex PCR; TCRdb's copy has only in-frame clones and leaves some out. The sample includes under 200,000 clones, about 8.1% seen only once; the top ten take about 0.5%. The sample taken for sequencing was central memory CD4+ T cells from blood. The receptors come from a woman aged 18-29 years with type 1 diabetes.

This chain uses TRBV6-1 with TRBJ1-1; tentative D call: TRBD1 (6 bases). Germline CDR1 reads MNHNS; CDR2 reads SASEGT. V shed 4 bases and J shed 2 bases, with 11 bases lying between them. The CDR3 length is 14 residues. This chain's CDR3 is CASSGQAYNTEAFF. Written as DNA, the CDR3 is TGTGCCAGCAGTGGACAGGCTTACAACACTGAAGCTTTCTTT.

This chain links TRBV28 with TRBJ1-2; D not resolved. The CDR3 runs 13 residues. Germline V gene sequence: CDR1 MDHEN, CDR2 SYDVKM. Trimming removed 6 bases at V and 2 bases at J, with 10 bases between. CDR3 amino acids: CASRTSGNYGYTF. The CDR3 bases are TGTGCCAGCAGAACTAGCGGAAACTATGGCTACACCTTC.

There are a few counts of this clone. The rearrangement joins TRBV7-2 to TRBJ1-2; D perhaps matches TRBD1 (6 bases). The CDR3 totals 16 residues. Trimming stripped 5 bases from V and 5 bases from J, with 21 bases between. The germline V gene has CDR1 SGHTA and CDR2 FQGNSA. CDR3 region: CASSPPSTGIAYGYTF. The CDR3 bases are TGTGCCAGCAGCCCTCCTAGCACAGGGATAGCATATGGCTACACCTTC.

CDR3 nucleotide sequence: TGCGCCAGCACCCGACAGGGGCTGAACACTGAAGCTTTCTTT. Protein sequence: CASTRQGLNTEAFF. V usage is TRBV5-1 and J usage is TRBJ1-1, with 8 bases aligning to TRBD1. V lost 6 bases to trimming and J lost 0 bases; unmatched junction nucleotides: 4. CDR3 length equals 14 residues. CDR1 is SGHRS and CDR2 is YFSETQ in the germline V gene.

This clone was observed a few times. The gene calls are TRBV7-2 and TRBJ2-2; a possible D gene is TRBD1 (6 bases). This CDR3 has 15 residues. Deletions cut 4 bases from V and 4 bases from J, with 13 bases between. In germline, CDR1 is SGHTA, CDR2 FQGNSA. The chain's CDR3 is CASSSPGAGTGELFF. The CDR3 region has the DNA TGTGCCAGCAGCTCCCCAGGGGCCGGCACCGGGGAGCTGTTTTTT.

This clone occurred many times. The chain has TRBV7-2 and TRBJ2-6; 7 bases match TRBD1. The CDR3 totals 13 residues. CDR1 and CDR2 from the germline V gene are SGHTA and FQGNSA. The V segment lost 1 base and the J segment 11 bases; nucleotides outside the gene matches: 2. CDR3 residues: CASSLGQGDVLTF. The CDR3 DNA is TGTGCCAGCAGCTTAGGCCAGGGGGACGTCCTGACTTTC.

The chain combines TRBV6-6 with TRBJ2-7; D might be TRBD1 (6 bases). The CDR3 is 14 residues long. Trimming shortened V by 2 bases and J by 3 bases, and 11 bases separated the two germline ends. Looked up from germline, CDR1 is MNHNY and CDR2 is SVGAGI (reference sequence). The CDR3 bases are TGTGCCAGCAGTTACGCACAGGGCCTCTACGAGCAGTACTTC. Its protein is CASSYAQGLYEQYF.

This clone occurred a few times. The chain is built from TRBV7-8 and TRBJ2-5, with 9 bases matching TRBD2. There are 15 residues in the CDR3. V was clipped by 2 bases and J by 4 bases; unmatched bases: 5. The V gene's germline CDR1 is SGHVS and CDR2 FQNEAQ. CDR3 in amino acids: CASSLRLAGLETQYF. CDR3 nucleotide sequence: TGTGCCAGCAGCTTAAGGCTAGCGGGGCTAGAGACCCAGTACTTC. Supplemented by reference TRBV7-8 and TRBJ2-5, the full variable domain reads GAGVSQSPRYKVAKRGQDVALRCDPISGHVSLFWYQQALGQGPEFLTYFQNEAQLDKSGLPSDRFFAERPEGSVSTLKIQRTQQEDSAVYLCASSLRLAGLETQYFGPGTRLLVL.